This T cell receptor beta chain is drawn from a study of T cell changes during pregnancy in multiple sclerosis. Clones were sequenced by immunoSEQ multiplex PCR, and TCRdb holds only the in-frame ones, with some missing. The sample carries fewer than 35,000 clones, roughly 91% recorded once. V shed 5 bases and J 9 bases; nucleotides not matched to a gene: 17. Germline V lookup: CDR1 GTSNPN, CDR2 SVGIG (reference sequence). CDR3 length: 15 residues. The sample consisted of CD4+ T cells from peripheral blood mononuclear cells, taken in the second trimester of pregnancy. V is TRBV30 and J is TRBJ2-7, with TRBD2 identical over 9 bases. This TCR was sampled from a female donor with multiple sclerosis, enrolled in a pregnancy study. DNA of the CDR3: TGTGCCTGGGTGCTAGCGGGACCCGGTCCTAGGGGGCAGTACTTC. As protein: CAWVLAGPGPRGQYF.